This passage covers 16 T cell receptor beta chains from one sample sequenced in a study of T cell responses to AZD1222 COVID-19 vaccine. Measured with immunoSEQ multiplex PCR; TCRdb has only the in-frame clones, and not every one. The table has fewer than 100,000 clones, around 88% seen once. The sequences come from peripheral blood, collected 28 days after the second AZD1222 dose. These receptors came from an adult who received the AZD1222 COVID-19 vaccine.

V usage is TRBV2 and J usage is TRBJ1-4; the match to TRBD1 covers 8 bases. The CDR3 is 15 residues long. V shed 5 bases and J 4 bases; nucleotides not matched to a gene: 6. Per germline, CDR1 SNHLY and CDR2 FYNNEI. The CDR3 region has the DNA TGTGCCAGCAGTCCTCAGGGGGCTGGTAATGAAAAACTGTTTTTT. This encodes CASSPQGAGNEKLFF.

The J gene is TRBJ1-2, the V gene TRBV7-9, with no clear D. Trimming took off 3 bases at V and 4 bases at J, with 9 bases between the two ends. Looked up from germline, CDR1 is SEHNR and CDR2 is FQNEAQ (reference sequence). The CDR3 spans 13 residues. The DNA for the CDR3 is TGTGCCAGCAGCTTGAGTAACCTCTATGGCTACACCTTC. Protein: CASSLSNLYGYTF.

The V call is TRBV6-1, the J call TRBJ2-1; 11 bases match TRBD1. Germline lookup yields CDR1 MNHNS and CDR2 SASEGT. Trimming cost V 2 bases and J 8 bases; bases outside gene matches: 5. The CDR3 extends over 15 amino acids. CDR3 bases: TGTGCCAGCAGTGAAATGGGGGACAGGGGGGATGAGCAGTTCTTC. As protein: CASSEMGDRGDEQFF.

The chain has TRBV7-2 and TRBJ1-6; 8 bases are shared with TRBD1. The germline V gene has CDR1 SGHTA and CDR2 FQGNSA. The length of the CDR3 is 14 residues. The V segment lost 0 bases and the J segment 10 bases; nucleotides outside the gene matches: 2. The CDR3 loop is CASSLAPGGSPLHF. CDR3 nucleotide sequence: TGTGCCAGCAGCTTAGCTCCAGGGGGCTCACCCCTCCACTTT.

The V gene is TRBV27, the J gene TRBJ1-5; 10 positions match TRBD1. This CDR3 has 15 amino acids. Germline-derived CDR1 and CDR2 are MNHEY and SMNVEV (reference sequence). Trimming cost V 2 bases and J 2 bases; bases outside gene matches: 0. CDR3 sequence: CASSLGTGGNQPQHF. The CDR3, as DNA: TGTGCCAGCAGTTTAGGGACAGGGGGCAATCAGCCCCAGCATTTT.

The chain carries TRBV7-2 and TRBJ1-1, with a possible D match to TRBD1 (5 bases). With 1 base removed from V and 3 bases from J, the gap between germline ends came to 15 bases. CDR1 SGHTA and CDR2 FQGNSA come from the germline V gene. The CDR3 consists of 16 residues. This CDR3 reads CASSLVIFGGYTEAFF. CDR3 bases: TGTGCCAGCAGCTTAGTAATTTTTGGGGGTTACACTGAAGCTTTCTTT.

The chain is built from TRBV7-6 and TRBJ2-1, with 8 positions matching TRBD2. This CDR3 comprises 17 residues. The V gene's germline CDR1 is SGHVS and CDR2 FNYEAQ. J lost 8 bases, V lost 5 bases, and 17 bases had no gene match. CDR3 loop: CASSIDSTSGGSDEQFF. The CDR3 DNA reads as TGTGCCAGCAGCATTGATTCGACGAGCGGGGGAAGCGATGAGCAGTTCTTC.

The genes are TRBV3-1 (or the pseudogene TRBV3-2) and TRBJ1-1; D possibly corresponds to TRBD1 (6 bases). Trimming left V 4 bases short and J 11 bases short, with 17 bases between. Germline V gene data show CDR1 as LGHDT and CDR2 as YNNKEL (reference sequence). CDR3 size: 13 residues. The CDR3 coding sequence is TGTGCCAGCAGCCCTTTCGAGGGGGGGGAGGCTTTCTTT. It translates to CASSPFEGGEAFF.

CDR3 protein: CASRPSPSVGDGYTF. The CDR3, as DNA: TGTGCCAGCAGGCCCTCACCGTCTGTGGGTGATGGCTACACCTTC. The rearrangement joins TRBV6-4 to TRBJ1-2; D gene ambiguous. The germline CDR1 and CDR2 sequences are MRHNA and SNTAGT. This CDR3 is built from 15 residues. Trimming removed 6 bases from V and 6 bases from J, with 20 bases in between.

The genes are TRBV5-1 and TRBJ2-5; 8 bases are shared with TRBD2. This CDR3 is 15 amino acids long. V lost 4 bases, J lost 5 bases, and 10 bases stayed unmatched. Germline CDR1 SGHRS, CDR2 YFSETQ. CDR3 residues: CASSLPGGARETQYF. CDR3 nucleotides: TGCGCCAGCAGCCTCCCCGGGGGGGCGAGGGAGACCCAGTACTTC.

This clone was observed a single time. The chain joins TRBV6-6 to TRBJ2-7, with D maybe TRBD1 (6 bases). The CDR3 length is 12 residues. Germline lookup yields CDR1 MNHNY and CDR2 SVGAGI (reference sequence). V was cut by 7 bases and J by 6 bases, with 13 bases left in between. The CDR3, as DNA: TGTGCCAGCATATCATCAGGGGCCGAGCAGTACTTC. Translating it yields CASISSGAEQYF.

The chain joins TRBV6-5 to TRBJ2-1; D gene uncertain. Germline V gives CDR1 MNHEY, CDR2 SVGAGI. This CDR3 comprises 11 residues. V shed 4 bases and J shed 5 bases, with 3 bases lying between them. The CDR3 protein is CASSSNNEQFF. The CDR3 nucleotides are TGTGCCAGCAGTTCAAACAATGAGCAGTTCTTC.

V is TRBV27 and J is TRBJ2-7; D possibly corresponds to TRBD2 (5 bases). V gave up 7 bases and J gave up 1 base, with 14 bases separating them. Germline CDR1 reads MNHEY; CDR2 reads SMNVEV (reference sequence). There are 14 residues in the CDR3. The CDR3 DNA reads TGTGCCAGCACCAAAAAGTGGGAGTCCTACGAGCAGTACTTC. It encodes CASTKKWESYEQYF.

The chain has TRBV6-5 and TRBJ2-7; possible D gene TRBD1, 6 bases. The germline V gene encodes CDR1 MNHEY and CDR2 SVGAGI. Trimming cost V 5 bases and J 2 bases, with 16 bases left between them. The CDR3 length is 15 residues. CDR3 amino acids: CASSTSETGTYEQYF. In DNA form, the CDR3 reads TGTGCCAGCAGTACTTCTGAGACAGGTACCTACGAGCAGTACTTC.

The count of this clone is one. The chain recombines TRBV18 with TRBJ1-2; D might be TRBD1 (6 bases). The CDR3 contains 12 residues. Trimming removed 3 bases at V and 10 bases at J, with 12 bases between. Per the germline V gene, CDR1 is KGHSH and CDR2 is LQKENI. The DNA for the CDR3 is TGTGCCAGCTCACCTGGACAGACGGACTACACCTTC. This translates into CASSPGQTDYTF.

This clone showed up just a few times. An end of the junction does not agree with germline; a read error may underlie this. V usage is TRBV7-7 and J usage is TRBJ2-7, with D possibly TRBD1 on 6 matching bases. This CDR3 has 15 amino acids. Germline V CDR1 and CDR2: SSHAT, FNYEAQ (reference sequence). The CDR3 DNA reads as TGTGCTAGCAGCCCTTCAGGACAGAACTCCTACGAGCAGTACTTC. Encoded protein: CASSPSGQNSYEQYF.